This is a list of T cell receptor beta chains from one sample in a study of blood T cell repertoires in COVID-19. Assay used: immunoSEQ multiplex PCR; TCRdb lists only in-frame clones, some missing. The repertoire holds about 330,000 clones, with about 90% as singletons. Sequencing was performed on PBMCs or T cells enriched from blood (not recorded which). These receptors all stem from a woman aged 25-40 years who had recovered from COVID-19. Each CDR3 is given with its conserved first and last residue. D genes are given only for firm matches. Clone size is not always given. Where it is, it says once, few, many or a class for expanded clones.

V	D	J	size	CDR3
TRBV4-1	TRBD1	TRBJ1-2	-	CASSQDPTGGLGYTF
TRBV7-8	-	TRBJ1-1	-	CASSLGGGTEAFF
TRBV13	TRBD1	TRBJ2-3	once	CASSEKWRGQGTDTQYF
TRBV12-3/TRBV12-4	-	TRBJ2-1	once	CASSFREDWQFF
TRBV14	-	TRBJ1-2	-	CASSQGAGWAYGYTF
TRBV5-1	-	TRBJ2-1	-	CASSHGQTNEQFF
TRBV11-3	-	TRBJ1-1	-	CASSPGGTEAFF
TRBV6-5	TRBD2	TRBJ2-7	-	CASSYDGGAPYEQYF
TRBV11-3	TRBD1	TRBJ1-2	-	CASSFTGTGTNGYTF
TRBV27	-	TRBJ2-7	-	CASSFASGRYYEQYF
TRBV12-5	-	TRBJ1-2	-	CASGSTEDGGYGYTF
TRBV29-1	TRBD1	TRBJ1-2	once	CSVKGQGDYGYTF
TRBV4-3	TRBD2	TRBJ2-3	-	CASSQDVASGGSTDTQYF
TRBV5-1	-	TRBJ2-5	-	CASSPEGTRWDETQYF
TRBV7-9	TRBD2	TRBJ2-1	-	CASRLGLAVVGEQFF
TRBV10-3	-	TRBJ1-1	-	CANWAGRNTEAFF
TRBV19	-	TRBJ1-5	once	CASSISGAWNQPQHF
TRBV10-3	-	TRBJ2-6	-	CATSQDSGANVLTF
TRBV7-9	-	TRBJ1-4	-	CASSLIGGEKLFF
TRBV19	-	TRBJ2-7	-	CASSMRPPRDEQYF
TRBV7-2	TRBD1	TRBJ2-2	-	CASSLGQGFPGELFF
TRBV29-1	-	TRBJ1-1	few	CSVEDVWREAFF
TRBV5-1	TRBD1	TRBJ2-1	once	CASSQTSTGGINEQFF